The clone carrying this T cell receptor (beta chain) came up many times. The antigen is unknown. Germline V gives CDR1 SGHTA, CDR2 FQGNSA. Between the trimmed V and J ends, which lost 4 bases and 7 bases, there was a span of 17 bases. The CDR3 is made up of 15 amino acids. TCRdb ran MiXCR on the reads and lists one entry per CDR3 protein. The sample carries about 500,000 distinct CDR3 sequences, around 35% recorded once. These data originate in a study of T cell repertoires in cytomegalovirus infection. V gene TRBV7-2 combines with J gene TRBJ2-1, with D uncertain. The material sequenced was cultured PBMCs, taken from culture after CMV antigen stimulation. This clonotype was sampled from a human donor in good health (CMV status not recorded). Some clones in this sample may be carry-over from other donors' samples. This CDR3 reads CASSSTPEGRNEQFF. The CDR3 DNA reads as TGTGCCAGCAGCTCAACCCCCGAAGGGCGTAATGAGCAGTTCTTC.